These 5 T cell receptor beta chains were all obtained from the same sample, sequenced in a study of OX40 agonist ivuxolimab in advanced cancers. Produced via immunoSEQ multiplex PCR; TCRdb's table is partial and in-frame only. The sample lists 25,000 to 30,000 clones, around 87% occurring once. The source was CD4+ or CD8+ T cells sorted from blood, collected in a trial of the OX40 agonist ivuxolimab. These receptors originate from an adult with an advanced solid tumor such as melanoma, head and neck, liver or kidney cancer.

The rearrangement joins TRBV9 to TRBJ2-1, with a tentative D call TRBD1 (5 bases). The V and J ends lost 0 bases and 6 bases respectively, with 10 bases between them. The CDR3 is made up of 14 amino acids. Germline loops: CDR1 SGDLS, CDR2 YYNGEE. CDR3 DNA: TGTGCCAGCAGCGTAGCGGGCAGGGCCAATGAGCAGTTCTTC. It specifies CASSVAGRANEQFF.

The chain combines TRBV5-1 with TRBJ2-7; TRBD1 agrees at 8 bases. The CDR3 sequence is 14 residues long. The germline CDR1 and CDR2 sequences are SGHRS and YFSETQ. With 0 bases clipped from V and 2 bases from J, the junction kept 1 base outside the gene matches. The CDR3 region is CASSLEQGAYEQYF. The CDR3 DNA follows: TGCGCCAGCAGCTTGGAACAGGGGGCCTACGAGCAGTACTTC.

The chain carries TRBV7-9 and TRBJ2-3; possible D gene TRBD2, 5 bases. V lost 5 bases to trimming and J lost 2 bases, with 5 bases between them. The CDR3 runs to 12 residues. In germline, CDR1 is SEHNR, CDR2 FQNEAQ (reference sequence). As DNA, the CDR3 is TGTGCCAGCAGCGACTACACAGATACGCAGTATTTT. The encoded protein is CASSDYTDTQYF.

The chain couples TRBV6-8 to TRBJ1-5, with a possible D match to TRBD1 (6 bases). There are 15 residues in the CDR3. V lost 6 bases to trimming and J lost 2 bases, with 14 bases between them. Per the germline V gene, CDR1 is MNHGY and CDR2 is SAAAGT. CDR3 coding DNA: TGTGCCAGCAGCGATACAGGGCTGGGCAATCAGCCCCAGCATTTT. It encodes CASSDTGLGNQPQHF.

The V and J genes are TRBV28 and TRBJ2-3; D gene unclear. The V end lost 4 bases, the J end lost 4 bases, and 6 bases lay between the germline ends. Germline assignment: CDR1 MDHEN and CDR2 SYDVKM. The CDR3 runs 12 residues. The CDR3 DNA reads TGTGCCAGCAGTTCACAGTCAGATACGCAGTATTTT. It specifies CASSSQSDTQYF.